This T cell receptor beta chain was sequenced for a study of T cells expressing NK-cell markers. Study background: Within the sequenced cohort of eight donors, seven exhibited HCMV seropositivity and one was seronegative. Study-wide points: Whether expanded NKG2C+ T cell clones were HCMV specific stayed uncertain.

The CDR3 is made up of 15 amino acids. Germline CDR1 SGHDN, CDR2 FVKESK. For this clonotype: Its specificity is unknown.

TCRdb re-called the 5' RACE reads and catalogs CDR3 proteins one per entry, DNA excluded. This repertoire includes about 260,000 distinct CDR3 sequences. The sequenced material came from blood T cells: a sorted CD56 or NKG2C T cell subset, CD4+ or CD8+ T cells, or bulk PBMC T cells (not recorded which). The rearrangement joins TRBV14 to TRBJ2-7; TCRdb calls TRBD2, which cannot be checked without DNA. The TCR comes from a woman aged 18-69 years in good health. CDR3 sequence: CASSRGTSGTYEQYF.